The sequence of this TCR beta chain was determined in a study of blood T cells in healthy people across ages. As to this clonotype: Its specificity is not known.

The CDR3 is 13 residues long. V was cut by 3 bases and J by 9 bases, with 13 bases left in between. The germline CDR1 and CDR2 sequences are SGHAT and FQNNGV. Whole-study results and caveats: Strong correlation linked observed beta diversity and percent naive T cells.

For the second PCR, which ran for roughly 6 to 11 cycles, a sample-barcoded 5' primer and a J-beta primer mix were used. Using its own MiXCR run on the 5' RACE reads, TCRdb lists one record per CDR3 protein. This sample yields more than 900,000 distinct CDR3 sequences, of which approximately 32% are seen a single time; roughly a tenth belongs to the top ten. The sample was also reused in another study, on T cells of mothers and their children. That paper states: Over 8.5 million TCR beta CDR3 reads were obtained from each mother, and around 2.8 million from each child.

This receptor was identified in a woman aged 40 to 49 in good health. The source material was blood. V usage is TRBV11-2 and J usage is TRBJ2-3, with a tentative D call TRBD2 (6 bases). The CDR3 DNA sequence: TGTGCCAGCAGCTTCGGGGGAGGAGGAACGCAGTATTTT. Translated, it gives CASSFGGGGTQYF. The full variable domain, rest sourced from reference TRBV11-2 and TRBJ2-3, is EAGVAQSPRYKIIEKRQSVAFWCNPISGHATLYWYQQILGQGPKLLIQFQNNGVVDDSQLPKDRFSAERLKGVDSTLKIQPAKLEDSAVYLCASSFGGGGTQYFGPGTRLTVL.